Listed below are T cell receptor beta chains from one sample, sequenced in a study of T cell repertoires in cytomegalovirus infection. TCRdb analysed the reads with MiXCR anew, one entry per CDR3 protein. The table lists hundreds of thousands of distinct CDR3 sequences, about 11% of them singletons, with roughly 10% in the top ten. The sample taken for sequencing was PBMCs. Receptors originate from a human donor in good health (CMV status not recorded). Some clones in this sample may be carry-over from other donors' samples. Each CDR3 is given with its conserved first and last residue. Each record gives: V gene, D gene, clone size, CDR3 length, J gene, CDR3 DNA, CDR3 protein. D genes are given only for firm matches. Size tells how often a clone was seen (once, few, many) or the class of an expanded clone, and some rows leave it out.

>TRBV12-5|.|few|13|TRBJ2-1
TGTGCTAGTGGTTTGGGGGTAGGCAATGAGCAGTTCTTC
CASGLGVGNEQFF
>TRBV4-2|.|.|16|TRBJ1-3
TGTGCCAGCAGCCAAGATTGGAACTTCTCTGGAAACACCATATATTTT
CASSQDWNFSGNTIYF
>TRBV19|.|once|14|TRBJ1-4
TGTGCCAGTAGTATACAGGCAACTAATGAAAAACTGTTTTTT
CASSIQATNEKLFF
>TRBV12-3/TRBV12-4|.|many|15|TRBJ2-7
TGTGCCAGCAGTTTCATCCGGGACCTCTTCTACGAGCAGTACTTC
CASSFIRDLFYEQYF
>TRBV6-1|.|many|17|TRBJ2-2
TGTGCCAGCAGTGCAACCGCCCAAAGAGGACCCACCGGGGAGCTGTTTTTT
CASSATAQRGPTGELFF
>TRBV20-1|TRBD2|few|15|TRBJ2-5
TGCAGTGCTAGAGCGGGACTAGCGATATTTGAGACCCAGTACTTC
CSARAGLAIFETQYF
>TRBV7-8|.|.|14|TRBJ1-1
TGTGCCAGCAGCATACAGGAAGGTTTCACTGAAGCTTTCTTT
CASSIQEGFTEAFF
>TRBV5-4|.|many|15|TRBJ2-7
TGTGCCAGCAGCTTGGCCGGGACAATGGCGGACGAGCAGTACTTC
CASSLAGTMADEQYF
>TRBV2|.|.|16|TRBJ2-5
TGTGCCAGCAGTTATGACCAAACCCTGTACCAAGAGACCCAGTACTTC
CASSYDQTLYQETQYF
>TRBV5-6|.|many|15|TRBJ1-1
TGTGCCAGCAGCTCACGAGGGGCGGGGGCAACTGAAGCTTTCTTT
CASSSRGAGATEAFF
>TRBV19|.|.|15|TRBJ1-5
TGTGCCAGTAGTATAGGTAGGCAGCCCAATCAGCCCCAGCATTTT
CASSIGRQPNQPQHF
>TRBV28|.|many|12|TRBJ1-1
TGTGCCAGCAGTTTAAATGAGGCAGAAGCTTTCTTT
CASSLNEAEAFF
>TRBV12-3/TRBV12-4|.|.|14|TRBJ2-4
TGTGCCAGCAGTTTCGGCCAGGGGTCAAACATTCAGTACTTC
CASSFGQGSNIQYF
>TRBV7-9|TRBD2|.|16|TRBJ2-7
TGTGCCAGCAGCGCGAACACCGGGACTAGCTACTACGAGCAGTACTTC
CASSANTGTSYYEQYF
>TRBV7-2|.|.|16|TRBJ2-7
TGTGCCAGCAGCTACTTTCCCCCCGGGGCCTCCTACGAGCAGTACTTC
CASSYFPPGASYEQYF
>TRBV9|.|.|16|TRBJ2-7
TGTGCCAGCAGCGTAGAGGGGACAGCGGGACCATACGAGCAGTACTTC
CASSVEGTAGPYEQYF
>TRBV7-6|.|many|13|TRBJ2-1
TGTGCCAGCAGCTTAGGATCAACAGGGGGGGAGTTCTTC
CASSLGSTGGEFF
>TRBV20-1|TRBD2|many|15|TRBJ2-3
TGCAGTGCTCTCGATCGCGGGGGGAGCACAGATACGCAGTATTTT
CSALDRGGSTDTQYF
>TRBV27|TRBD1|few|17|TRBJ1-2
TGTGCCAGCAGTTCCACCCCCCCCGACAGGGGAAGCTTCGGCTACACCTTC
CASSSTPPDRGSFGYTF
>TRBV20-1|.|.|15|TRBJ1-1
TGCAGTGCTAGAACTTCAACCCTCGGGGACACTGAAGCTTTCTTT
CSARTSTLGDTEAFF
>TRBV6-6|TRBD2|.|19|TRBJ2-7
TGTGCCAGCAGTTTCGAGGTGGGGACTAGCGGGAGTGAGAACTACGAGCAGTACTTC
CASSFEVGTSGSENYEQYF
>TRBV29-1|TRBD1|.|14|TRBJ1-1
TGCAGCGTTGAAGATCGGGGACAGGGTACATCAGCTTTCTTT
CSVEDRGQGTSAFF
>TRBV10-3|TRBD1|many|15|TRBJ2-6
TGTGCCATCAGAGGACAGGGTACCGGGGCCAACGTCCTGACTTTC
CAIRGQGTGANVLTF
>TRBV19|.|.|14|TRBJ1-5
TGTGCCAGTAGGACACAGGGCCAGGATCAGCCCCAGCATTTT
CASRTQGQDQPQHF
>TRBV6-5|.|.|13|TRBJ2-7
TGTGCCAGCAGTTACTCTGACATCTACGAGCAGTACTTC
CASSYSDIYEQYF
>TRBV5-1|.|many|14|TRBJ1-5
TGCGCCAGCAGCTTGGACAGTAGGAATCAGCCCCAGCATTTT
CASSLDSRNQPQHF
>TRBV5-1|.|many|11|TRBJ2-1
TGCGCCAGCAGCTTGGGGGCCATTCCGTTCTTC
CASSLGAIPFF
>TRBV28|.|few|14|TRBJ1-5
TGTGCCAGCAAAGTCGGAGGGTATGGCCAGCCCCAGCATTTT
CASKVGGYGQPQHF
>TRBV18|.|many|15|TRBJ2-5
TGTGCCAGCTCACCACCGGGAGGGGGCGAAGAGACCCAGTACTTC
CASSPPGGGEETQYF
>TRBV4-2|.|.|14|TRBJ2-2
TGTGCCAGCAGCCAAGATCACCAGGCAGGGGAGCTGTTTTTT
CASSQDHQAGELFF
>TRBV28|TRBD1|many|15|TRBJ2-7
TGTGCCAGCAGTTTGACAGGGGAGTCGTCCTACGAGCAGTACTTC
CASSLTGESSYEQYF
>TRBV5-6|.|.|15|TRBJ1-2
TGTGCCAGCAGCGGGACTGTCGCACCGAACTATGGCTACACCTTC
CASSGTVAPNYGYTF
>TRBV18|.|many|15|TRBJ1-4
TGTGCCAGCTCGCCTGATTGGGAGTCTAATGAAAAACTGTTTTTT
CASSPDWESNEKLFF
>TRBV28|.|many|14|TRBJ1-4
TGTGCCAGCAGAGGGCGCGCAACTAATGAAAAACTGTTTTTT
CASRGRATNEKLFF
>TRBV7-3|.|.|14|TRBJ2-7
TGTGCCAGCAGCTTAACGCCCGATTCCTACGAGCAGTACTTC
CASSLTPDSYEQYF
>TRBV6-2/TRBV6-3|TRBD1|many|14|TRBJ2-4
TGTGCCAGCAGTTTCCGACAGGGGGCAAACATTCAGTACTTC
CASSFRQGANIQYF
>TRBV12-3/TRBV12-4|.|many|14|TRBJ1-2
TGTGCCAGCAGCGAGATCCCTGGGATGTATGGCTACACCTTC
CASSEIPGMYGYTF
>TRBV7-8|.|many|14|TRBJ2-3
TGTGCCAGCAGCTTACGGGACTGGGGGGATACGCAGTATTTT
CASSLRDWGDTQYF
>TRBV6-1|TRBD1|many|16|TRBJ2-2
TGTGCCAGCAGTTTTACCGGGACAGTGAACACCGGGGAGCTGTTTTTT
CASSFTGTVNTGELFF
>TRBV29-1|.|few|13|TRBJ2-3
TGCAGCGTTGAAGTCAGGTACACAGATACGCAGTATTTT
CSVEVRYTDTQYF
>TRBV5-1|TRBD1|few|15|TRBJ1-1
TGCGCCAGCAGCTTGGTAGGCAGGGGGCAGACTGAAGCTTTCTTT
CASSLVGRGQTEAFF
>TRBV12-3/TRBV12-4|TRBD2|many|16|TRBJ2-3
TGTGCCAGCAGGCCGAGCGGCGGGAGGGTCTTAGATACGCAGTATTTT
CASRPSGGRVLDTQYF
>TRBV7-8|TRBD1|many|16|TRBJ1-4
TGTGCCAGCAGCCAGACTCACAGGGGCGCGAATGAAAAACTGTTTTTT
CASSQTHRGANEKLFF
>TRBV29-1|.|.|15|TRBJ2-3
TGCAGCGTTGGAGGGTTCGGGTTGGGCACAGATACGCAGTATTTT
CSVGGFGLGTDTQYF
>TRBV14|.|.|13|TRBJ1-1
TGTGCCAGCAGCCAAGGGAATGGTGCCAAAGCTTTCTTT
CASSQGNGAKAFF
>TRBV9|TRBD2|many|17|TRBJ2-1
TGTGCCAGCAGCGTAGAAGGCGTAGCGGGTTCCTACAATGAGCAGTTCTTC
CASSVEGVAGSYNEQFF
>TRBV7-6|.|many|14|TRBJ1-2
TGTGCCAGCAGCTCCCACAGGCAAGGGTATGGCTACACCTTC
CASSSHRQGYGYTF
>TRBV7-2|TRBD1|many|14|TRBJ1-2
TGTGCCAGCAGCGCCAGGGGGCGTCATTATGGCTACACCTTC
CASSARGRHYGYTF